This T cell receptor beta chain was observed in a study of T cells in Graves' hyperthyroidism and ophthalmopathy. Across the study: Any treatment followed the collection of peripheral blood at initial diagnosis.

Hyperthyroidism patients were newly diagnosed, had disease duration under 2 months, and were aged 18 to 65 years. Patients were excluded because of uncontrolled infection, other autoimmune disease, pregnancy or lactation. The study based diagnoses on clinical symptoms, serum thyroxine and TRAb, thyroid ultrasound and orbital computed tomography. Amplification yielded TCR beta CDR3 regions, with RNA transcripts as the source. HTBI primers were used for first-round RT-PCR of the TCR CDR3. TCRdb reanalysed the multiplex PCR reads using MiXCR and keeps one entry per CDR3 protein. The sample has hundreds of thousands of distinct CDR3 sequences; approximately 19% are singletons. Germline trimming cut 0 bases from V and 5 bases from J; bases unmatched to any gene: 6. Germline CDR1 is MNHEY and CDR2 is SVGAGI. The CDR3 is 15 residues long.

This TCR was sampled from a woman in her 50s with Graves' hyperthyroidism that later progressed to Graves' ophthalmopathy. The chain has TRBV6-5 and TRBJ1-2, with TRBD1 matching 7 bases. Sequenced input: blood. The CDR3 nucleotides read TGTGCCAGCAGTTACTCAGAGACAGGGACTTATGGCTACACCTTC. It specifies CASSYSETGTYGYTF.